The 3 T cell receptor beta chains below come from one sample, sequenced in a study of blood T cell repertoires in COVID-19. Clones were read by immunoSEQ multiplex PCR, and TCRdb kept only the in-frame ones, dropping some. The table records a few hundred thousand clones, approximately 80% of them present only once. Input material: peripheral blood. The receptors here all came from a human donor with acute or convalescent COVID-19. The donor label of this sample is uncertain.

This rearrangement joins TRBV18 to TRBJ2-7, with a possible D match to TRBD1 (6 bases). The V end lost 6 bases, the J end lost 1 base, and 10 bases lay between the germline ends. The germline V gene has CDR1 KGHSH and CDR2 LQKENI. The CDR3 spans 13 residues. CDR3 nucleotides: TGTGCCAGCTCCCGGGACACGTCCTACGAGCAGTACTTC. It encodes CASSRDTSYEQYF. Variable domain in full (rest from reference TRBV18 and TRBJ2-7): NAGVMQNPRHLVRRRGQEARLRCSPMKGHSHVYWYRQLPEEGLKFMVYLQKENIIDESGMPKERFSAEFPKEGPSILRIQQVVRGDSAAYFCASSRDTSYEQYFGPGTRLTVT.

As DNA, the CDR3 is TGTGCCAGCAGCTTGCTCTGGCAGGGGACTGAAGCTTTCTTT. Translated: CASSLLWQGTEAFF. The V call is TRBV5-4, the J call TRBJ1-1, with TRBD1 as a possible D gene (6 bases). CDR1 SGHNT and CDR2 YYREEE come from the germline V gene (reference sequence). The CDR3 length is 14 residues. Trimming shortened V by 1 base and J by 5 bases, and 12 bases separated the two germline ends. The complete variable domain, with remaining parts taken from reference TRBV5-4 and TRBJ1-1, reads ETGVTQSPTHLIKTRGQQVTLRCSSQSGHNTVSWYQQALGQGPQFIFQYYREEENGRGNFPPRFSGLQFPNYSSELNVNALELDDSALYLCASSLLWQGTEAFFGQGTRLTVV.

The chain joins TRBV28 to TRBJ1-2, with 9 positions matching TRBD1. With 5 bases clipped from V and 2 bases from J, the junction kept 6 bases outside the gene matches. Germline CDR1 MDHEN, CDR2 SYDVKM. CDR3 length: 15 residues. The CDR3 DNA is TGTGCCAGCAGTCTAACAGGGGGCGCGAACTATGGCTACACCTTC. Translated, it gives CASSLTGGANYGYTF.